Detailed here is one TCR beta chain. Profiling relied on immunoSEQ multiplex PCR, and the TCRdb table lists in-frame clones only, not all of them. The sample contains some 150,000 clones, about 80% of which appear only once. This specimen comes from a study of blood T cell repertoires in COVID-19. The CDR3 is 16 residues long. Germline lookup yields CDR1 SGHTA and CDR2 FQGTGA. J was trimmed by 5 bases and V by 4 bases; bases with no gene match: 8. The sequence was collected from a human donor with acute or convalescent COVID-19. The donor label of this sample is uncertain. The sample consisted of peripheral blood. This sequence joins TRBV7-3 and TRBJ2-1; 10 positions match TRBD1. In DNA, the CDR3 is TGTGCCAGCAGCTCAACCCGGGACAGGGGAGACAATGAGCAGTTCTTC. Translated, it gives CASSSTRDRGDNEQFF.